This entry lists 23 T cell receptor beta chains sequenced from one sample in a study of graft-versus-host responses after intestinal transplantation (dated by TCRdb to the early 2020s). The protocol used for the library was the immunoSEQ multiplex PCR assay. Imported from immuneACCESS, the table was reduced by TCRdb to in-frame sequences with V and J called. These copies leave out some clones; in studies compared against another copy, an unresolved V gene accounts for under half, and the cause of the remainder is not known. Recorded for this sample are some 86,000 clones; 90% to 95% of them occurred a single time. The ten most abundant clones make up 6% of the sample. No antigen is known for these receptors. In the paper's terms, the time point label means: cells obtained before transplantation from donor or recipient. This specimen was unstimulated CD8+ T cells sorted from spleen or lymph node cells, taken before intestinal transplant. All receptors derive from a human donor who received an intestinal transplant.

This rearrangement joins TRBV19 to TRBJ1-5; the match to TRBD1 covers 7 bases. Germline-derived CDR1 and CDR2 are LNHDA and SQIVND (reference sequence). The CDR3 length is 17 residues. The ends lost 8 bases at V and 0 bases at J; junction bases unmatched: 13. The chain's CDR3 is CASQSPTGQDSNQPQHF. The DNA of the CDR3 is TGTGCCAGTCAATCCCCGACCGGACAGGATAGCAATCAGCCCCAGCATTTT.

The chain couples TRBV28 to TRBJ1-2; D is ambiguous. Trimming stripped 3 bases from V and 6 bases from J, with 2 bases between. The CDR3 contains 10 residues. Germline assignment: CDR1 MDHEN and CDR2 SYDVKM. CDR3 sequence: CASSFNGYTF. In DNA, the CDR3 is TGTGCCAGCAGTTTCAATGGCTACACCTTC.

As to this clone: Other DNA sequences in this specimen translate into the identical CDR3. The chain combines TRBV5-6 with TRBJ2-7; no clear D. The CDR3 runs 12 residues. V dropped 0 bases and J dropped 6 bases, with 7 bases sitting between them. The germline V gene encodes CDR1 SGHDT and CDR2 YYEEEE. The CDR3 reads CASSLGPGEQYF. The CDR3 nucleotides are TGTGCCAGCAGCTTGGGGCCGGGCGAGCAGTACTTC.

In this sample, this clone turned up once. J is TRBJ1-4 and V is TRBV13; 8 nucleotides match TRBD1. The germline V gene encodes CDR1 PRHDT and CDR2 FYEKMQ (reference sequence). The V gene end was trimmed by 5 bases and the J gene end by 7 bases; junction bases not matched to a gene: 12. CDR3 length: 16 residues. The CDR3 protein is CASSSMAGGGSEKLFF. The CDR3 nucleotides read TGTGCCAGCAGCAGTATGGCAGGGGGCGGAAGTGAAAAACTGTTTTTT.

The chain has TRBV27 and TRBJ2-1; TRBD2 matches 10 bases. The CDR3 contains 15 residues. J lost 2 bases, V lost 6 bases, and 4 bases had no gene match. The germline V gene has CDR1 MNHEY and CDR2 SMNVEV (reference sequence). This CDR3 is CASRVAGGAYNEQFF. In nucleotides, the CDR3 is TGTGCCAGCAGGGTAGCGGGGGGCGCCTACAATGAGCAGTTCTTC.

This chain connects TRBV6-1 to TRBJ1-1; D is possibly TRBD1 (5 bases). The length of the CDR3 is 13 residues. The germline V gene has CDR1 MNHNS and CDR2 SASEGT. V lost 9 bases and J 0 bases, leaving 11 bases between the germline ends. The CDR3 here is CASWRGMNTEAFF. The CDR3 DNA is TGTGCCAGTTGGAGGGGCATGAACACTGAAGCTTTCTTT.

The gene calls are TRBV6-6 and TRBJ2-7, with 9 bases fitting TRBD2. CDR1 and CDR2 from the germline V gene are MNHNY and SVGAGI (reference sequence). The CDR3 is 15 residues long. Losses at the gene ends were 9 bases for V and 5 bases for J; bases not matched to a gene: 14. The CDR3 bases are TGTGCCAGTGGCCAGATTGCGGGAGGGCCGGACGAGCAGTACTTC. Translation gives CASGQIAGGPDEQYF.

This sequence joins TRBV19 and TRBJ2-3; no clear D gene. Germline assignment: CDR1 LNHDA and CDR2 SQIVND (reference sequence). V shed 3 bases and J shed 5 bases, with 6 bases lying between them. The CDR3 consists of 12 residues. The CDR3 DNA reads TGTGCCAGTAGTATTGACATAGATACGCAGTATTTT. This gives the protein CASSIDIDTQYF. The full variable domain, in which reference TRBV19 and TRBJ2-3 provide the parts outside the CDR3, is DGGITQSPKYLFRKEGQNVTLSCEQNLNHDAMYWYRQDPGQGLRLIYYSQIVNDFQKGDIAEGYSVSREKKESFPLTVTSAQKNPTAFYLCASSIDIDTQYFGPGTRLTVL.

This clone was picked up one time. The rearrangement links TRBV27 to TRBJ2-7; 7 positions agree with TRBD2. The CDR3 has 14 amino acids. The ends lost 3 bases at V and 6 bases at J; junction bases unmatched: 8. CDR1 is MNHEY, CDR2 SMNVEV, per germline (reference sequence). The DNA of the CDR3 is TGTGCCAGCAGTTTTTTGGCCGGGGGGATCGAGCAGTACTTC. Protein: CASSFLAGGIEQYF.

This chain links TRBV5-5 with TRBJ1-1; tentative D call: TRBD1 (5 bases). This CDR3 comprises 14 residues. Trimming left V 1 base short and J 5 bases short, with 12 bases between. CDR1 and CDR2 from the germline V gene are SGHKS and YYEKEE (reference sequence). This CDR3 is CASSLQRGRTEAFF. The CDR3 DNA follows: TGTGCCAGCAGCTTGCAGCGGGGACGAACTGAAGCTTTCTTT.

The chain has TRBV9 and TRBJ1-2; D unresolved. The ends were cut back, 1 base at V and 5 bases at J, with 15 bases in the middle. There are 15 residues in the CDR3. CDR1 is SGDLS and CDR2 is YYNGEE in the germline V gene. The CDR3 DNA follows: TGTGCCAGCAGCGTATCGTCCGCGTCGGAGTATGGCTACACCTTC. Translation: CASSVSSASEYGYTF. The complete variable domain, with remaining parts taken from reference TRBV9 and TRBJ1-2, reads DSGVTQTPKHLITATGQRVTLRCSPRSGDLSVYWYQQSLDQGLQFLIQYYNGEERAKGNILERFSAQQFPDLHSELNLSSLELGDSALYFCASSVSSASEYGYTFGSGTRLTVV.

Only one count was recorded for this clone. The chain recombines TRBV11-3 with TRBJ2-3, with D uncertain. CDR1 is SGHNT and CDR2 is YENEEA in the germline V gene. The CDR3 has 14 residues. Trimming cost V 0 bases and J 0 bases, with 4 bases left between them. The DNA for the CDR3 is TGTGCCAGCAGCTTAGAAAGAAGCACAGATACGCAGTATTTT. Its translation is CASSLERSTDTQYF. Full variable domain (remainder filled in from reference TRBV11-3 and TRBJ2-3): EAGVVQSPRYKIIEKKQPVAFWCNPISGHNTLYWYLQNLGQGPELLIRYENEEAVDDSQLPKDRFSAERLKGVDSTLKIQPAELGDSAVYLCASSLERSTDTQYFGPGTRLTVL.

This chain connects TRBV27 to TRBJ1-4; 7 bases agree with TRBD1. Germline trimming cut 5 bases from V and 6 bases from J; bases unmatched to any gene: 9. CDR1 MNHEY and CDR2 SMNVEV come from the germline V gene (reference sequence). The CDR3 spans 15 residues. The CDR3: CASSQRTGLDEKLFF. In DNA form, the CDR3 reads TGTGCCAGCAGTCAACGGACAGGATTAGATGAAAAACTGTTTTTT.

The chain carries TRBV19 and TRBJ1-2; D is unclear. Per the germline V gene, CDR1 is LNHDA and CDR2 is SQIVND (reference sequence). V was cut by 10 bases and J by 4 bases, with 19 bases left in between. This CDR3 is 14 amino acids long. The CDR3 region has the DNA TGTGCCACACTAACCCTCGGATCCCCCTATGGCTACACCTTC. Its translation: CATLTLGSPYGYTF.

DNA for the CDR3: TGTGCCAGCAGCCTAGCGTTTAGCGGGGGGAATGAGCAGTTCTTC. Amino acids: CASSLAFSGGNEQFF. The chain joins TRBV11-2 to TRBJ2-1; 10 bases align to TRBD2. Germline trimming cut 5 bases from V and 7 bases from J; bases unmatched to any gene: 8. Germline CDR1 reads SGHAT; CDR2 reads FQNNGV. The CDR3 sequence is 15 residues long.

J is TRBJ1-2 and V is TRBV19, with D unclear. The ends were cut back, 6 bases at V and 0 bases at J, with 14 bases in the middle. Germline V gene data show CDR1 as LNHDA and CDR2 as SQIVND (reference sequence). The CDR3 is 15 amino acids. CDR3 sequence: CASRFEIQTNYGYTF. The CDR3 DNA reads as TGTGCCAGTAGGTTTGAGATCCAAACTAACTATGGCTACACCTTC.

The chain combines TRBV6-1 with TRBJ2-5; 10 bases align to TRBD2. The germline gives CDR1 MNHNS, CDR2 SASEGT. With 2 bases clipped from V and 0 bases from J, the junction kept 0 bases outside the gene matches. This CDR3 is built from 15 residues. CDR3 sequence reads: CASSELAGDQETQYF. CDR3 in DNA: TGTGCCAGCAGTGAACTAGCGGGGGACCAAGAGACCCAGTACTTC.

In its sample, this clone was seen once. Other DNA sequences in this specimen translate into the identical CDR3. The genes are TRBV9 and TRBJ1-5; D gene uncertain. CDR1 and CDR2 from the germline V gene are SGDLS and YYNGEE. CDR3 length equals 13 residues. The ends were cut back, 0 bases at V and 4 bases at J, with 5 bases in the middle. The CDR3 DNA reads TGTGCCAGCAGCGTAGACGGGAATCAGCCCCAGCATTTT. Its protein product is CASSVDGNQPQHF.

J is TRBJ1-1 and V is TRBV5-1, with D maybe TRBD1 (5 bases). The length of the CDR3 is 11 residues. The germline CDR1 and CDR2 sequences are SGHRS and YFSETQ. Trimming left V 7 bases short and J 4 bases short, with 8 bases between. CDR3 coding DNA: TGCGCCAGCCAGGGAGGCACTGAAGCTTTCTTT. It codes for CASQGGTEAFF.

The CDR3 is CASSLWGPGANVLTF. The DNA of the CDR3 is TGTGCCAGCAGTTTATGGGGCCCTGGGGCCAACGTCCTGACTTTC. The chain recombines TRBV27 with TRBJ2-6; TRBD1 is a possible D gene (5 bases). This CDR3 is 15 amino acids long. Germline V gene data show CDR1 as MNHEY and CDR2 as SMNVEV (reference sequence). V lost 1 base and J 2 bases, leaving 6 bases between the germline ends.

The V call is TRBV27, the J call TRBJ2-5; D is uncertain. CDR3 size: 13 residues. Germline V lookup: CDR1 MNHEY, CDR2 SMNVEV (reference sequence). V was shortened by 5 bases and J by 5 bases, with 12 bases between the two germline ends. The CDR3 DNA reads TGTGCCAGCAGTGGGGTTGGGAAGGAGACCCAGTACTTC. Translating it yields CASSGVGKETQYF.

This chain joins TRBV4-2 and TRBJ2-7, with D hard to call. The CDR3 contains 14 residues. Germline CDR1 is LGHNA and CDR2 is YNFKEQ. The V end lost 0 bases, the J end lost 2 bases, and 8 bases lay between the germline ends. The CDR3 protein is CASSQDGETYEQYF. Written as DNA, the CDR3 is TGTGCCAGCAGCCAAGATGGAGAGACCTACGAGCAGTACTTC.

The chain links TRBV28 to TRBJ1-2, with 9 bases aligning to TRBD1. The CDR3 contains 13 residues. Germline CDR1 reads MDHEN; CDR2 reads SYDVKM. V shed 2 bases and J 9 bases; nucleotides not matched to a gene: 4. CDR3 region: CASSLIGQGSYTF. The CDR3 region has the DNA TGTGCCAGCAGTTTAATCGGACAGGGGAGCTACACCTTC.